This TCR beta chain appears in the sequencing data of a study of metastatic and nonmetastatic thyroid tumors. Whole-study context: Malignant thyroid and benign thyroid patients provided blood and tumor or nodule tissue whose repertoires were compared.

Before thyroid surgery, none of the patients had received any treatment. This clone was recorded many times. The sample holds other DNA sequences that translate to the same CDR3. With MiXCR, TCRdb reprocessed the PCR reads. The table lists fewer than 11,000 clones, 25% to 40% of them singletons. Germline trimming cut 0 bases from V and 8 bases from J; bases unmatched to any gene: 5. The CDR3 is 13 amino acids. Looked up from germline, CDR1 is DFQATT and CDR2 is SNEGSKA (reference sequence). The chain is built from TRBV20-1 and TRBJ2-7; 9 bases map to TRBD2. Material: tumor tissue. This receptor was obtained from a female donor with papillary thyroid cancer or a benign thyroid nodule (not recorded which). Some clones in this sample may be carry-over from other donors' samples. CDR3 residues: CSAREGLAQQQYF. As DNA, the CDR3 is TGCAGTGCTAGAGAGGGACTAGCTCAGCAGCAGTACTTC.